This entry lists 31 T cell receptor beta chains sequenced from one sample in a study of regulatory T cells in long-lasting Graves disease. Construction of the TCR beta libraries employed iRepertoire HTBI primers in conjunction with Arm-PCR of CDR3 regions. One entry per CDR3 protein, called by TCRdb with MiXCR from the multiplex PCR reads. The data show around 430,000 distinct CDR3 sequences, approximately 23% seen once. Described time point: persistent/refractory GD, antithyroid drugs over 5 years with positive TRAb. Making the TCR library involved RNA that had been extracted from PBMCs. The input for sequencing was peripheral blood mononuclear cells (PBMCs), taken when the disease was refractory, from a patient treated with antithyroid drugs. The receptors derive from a female donor with Graves disease.

This clonotype was counted a few times. The rearrangement uses TRBV6-2 or TRBV6-3 and TRBJ1-1, with unresolved D. V lost 2 bases and J lost 2, with 9 bases in between. Germline V gene data show CDR1 as MNHEY and CDR2 as SVGEGT. The CDR3 has 14 residues. The CDR3 sequence: CASSYGGFNTEAFF. CDR3 bases: TGTGCCAGCAGTTACGGAGGGTTCAACACTGAAGCTTTCTTT.

The rearrangement links TRBV5-1 to TRBJ2-2; 8 nucleotides match TRBD1. Germline V lookup: CDR1 SGHRS, CDR2 YFSETQ. V dropped 1 base and J dropped 3; count of bases not matched to a gene: 2. This CDR3 has 15 residues. The CDR3 DNA reads as TGCGCCAGCAGCTTGCAACAGGGGGACACCGGGGAGCTGTTTTTT. Protein: CASSLQQGDTGELFF.

About this clonotype: One junction end disagrees with the germline gene, perhaps due to a read error. V gene TRBV29-1 combines with J gene TRBJ1-6, with 8 bases fitting TRBD1. There are 15 residues in the CDR3. The V gene's germline CDR1 is SQVTM and CDR2 ANQGSEA. CDR3 residues: CSVKGQEGLNSPLHF. The DNA for the CDR3 is TGCAGCGTTAAGGGACAGGAGGGTTTGAATTCGCCCCTCCACTTT. Complete variable domain (other parts from reference TRBV29-1 and TRBJ1-6): SAVISQKPSRDICQRGTSLTIQCQVDSQVTMMFWYRQQPGQSLTLIATANQGSEATYESGFVIDKFPISRPNLTFSTLTVSNMSPEDSSIYLCSVKGQEGLNSPLHFGNGTRLTVT.

For the CDR3, the DNA is TGCAGCGTTGAAAGACTTACGAACACCGGGGAGCTGTTTTTT. This codes for CSVERLTNTGELFF. The chain uses TRBV29-1 and TRBJ2-2; D gene unclear. The germline V gene has CDR1 SQVTM and CDR2 ANQGSEA. The V and J ends lost 2 bases and 0 bases respectively, with 7 bases between them. This CDR3 comprises 14 residues.

This rearrangement joins TRBV7-3 to TRBJ2-7; 8 bases align to TRBD2. V gave up 3 bases and J gave up 9 bases; unmatched junction bases: 16. Germline lookup yields CDR1 SGHTA and CDR2 FQGTGA. This CDR3 comprises 16 residues. This CDR3 reads CASSFWKTSDFQGQYF. Written as DNA, the CDR3 is TGTGCCAGCAGCTTCTGGAAGACTAGCGACTTTCAGGGGCAGTACTTC.

Regarding this clonotype: The conserved closing phenylalanine or tryptophan is absent in this CDR3, likely reflecting a read error. The chain is built from TRBV12-3 or TRBV12-4 and TRBJ1-4; tentatively, D is TRBD1 (6 bases). The length of the CDR3 is 15 residues. Trimming removed 6 bases at V and 0 bases at J, with 11 bases between. The CDR3 loop is CASRGGGATNEKLFS. As DNA, the CDR3 is TGTGCCAGCAGGGGAGGGGGAGCAACTAATGAAAAACTGTTTTCT.

The rearrangement joins TRBV30 to TRBJ2-5, with TRBD1 as a possible D gene (5 bases). CDR1 and CDR2 from the germline V gene are GTSNPN and SVGIG (reference sequence). The CDR3 has 14 amino acids. Trimming stripped 1 base from V and 1 base from J, with 10 bases between. CDR3 residues: CAWSGGFTQETQYF. CDR3 in DNA: TGTGCCTGGAGTGGGGGCTTCACCCAAGAGACCCAGTACTTC. The whole variable domain, remainder taken from reference TRBV30 and TRBJ2-5, is SQTIHQWPATLVQPVGSPLSLECTVEGTSNPNLYWYRQAAGRGLQLLFYSVGIGQISSEVPQNLSASRPQDRQFILSSKKLLLSDSGFYLCAWSGGFTQETQYFGPGTRLLVL.

The V gene is TRBV24-1, the J gene TRBJ2-5; D is unclear. This CDR3 region has 11 residues. Germline V gene lookup returns CDR1 KGHDR and CDR2 SFDVKD. Trimming cost V 2 bases and J 5 bases, with 2 bases left between them. CDR3 sequence (DNA): TGTGCCACCAGTGATTCCGAGACCCAGTACTTC. Translated, it gives CATSDSETQYF.

This clonotype was counted many times. The genes are TRBV14 and TRBJ2-7, with D possibly TRBD2 on 6 matching bases. This CDR3 comprises 15 residues. Trimming shortened V by 4 bases and J by 6 bases, and 19 bases separated the two germline ends. Germline-derived CDR1 and CDR2 are SGHDN and FVKESK. Here the CDR3 DNA reads TGTGCCAGCAGCCTTACGGGGAGGAGAAGGCCCGAGCAGTACTTC. This sequence encodes CASSLTGRRRPEQYF.

This clonotype was seen once. This sequence may be a read error, since a much larger clone differs from it by one base. V usage is TRBV9 and J usage is TRBJ2-7, with 9 bases that match TRBD2. The CDR3 is 16 amino acids. The germline V gene encodes CDR1 SGDLS and CDR2 YYNGEE. CDR3 region: CASSSPLAGDPYKQYF. The CDR3 DNA reads TGTGCCAGCAGCTCCCCCTTAGCGGGAGATCCCTACAAGCAGTACTTC.

This clonotype was observed a handful of times. The rearrangement links TRBV5-1 to TRBJ1-1, with D possibly matching TRBD1 (6 bases). CDR1 is SGHRS and CDR2 is YFSETQ in the germline V gene. The ends were cut back, 4 bases at V and 1 base at J, with 11 bases in the middle. This CDR3 has 14 amino acids. CDR3: CASSRQASNTEAFF. CDR3 nucleotide sequence: TGCGCCAGCAGCCGACAGGCTTCGAACACTGAAGCTTTCTTT.

The chain combines TRBV7-2 with TRBJ1-1; D call uncertain. The CDR3 has 13 residues. Germline V gene data show CDR1 as SGHTA and CDR2 as FQGNSA. V lost 6 bases and J 4 bases, leaving 12 bases between the germline ends. The CDR3: CASRLDWGTEAFF. DNA of the CDR3: TGTGCCAGCAGGCTGGATTGGGGCACTGAAGCTTTCTTT.

As to this clonotype: A much larger clone is a single base away; this may be a read error. The V and J genes are TRBV18 and TRBJ1-1; D is unclear. V was trimmed by 5 bases and J by 4 bases, leaving 14 bases between them. This CDR3 is 14 amino acids long. Germline V gene lookup returns CDR1 KGHSH and CDR2 LQKENI. The DNA for the CDR3 is TGTGCCAGCTCAAGGGTTAGAGATCGCACTGAAGCTTTCTTT. This sequence encodes CASSRVRDRTEAFF.

The chain joins TRBV7-2 to TRBJ2-2; a possible D gene is TRBD2 (6 bases). CDR1 and CDR2 from the germline V gene are SGHTA and FQGNSA. The CDR3 extends over 15 amino acids. With 3 bases removed from V and 3 bases from J, the gap between germline ends came to 11 bases. The CDR3 sequence: CASSFVGGDTGELFF. The DNA for the CDR3 is TGTGCCAGCAGCTTCGTGGGGGGAGACACCGGGGAGCTGTTTTTT.

The V gene is TRBV9, the J gene TRBJ2-7; TRBD1 aligns across 7 bases. The CDR3 runs to 11 residues. V was clipped by 3 bases and J by 12 bases; unmatched bases: 6. Germline V lookup: CDR1 SGDLS, CDR2 YYNGEE. The CDR3 DNA reads as TGTGCCAGCAGCGACCCGACAGGGATGTACTTC. Its translation is CASSDPTGMYF.

This clonotype was seen many times. CDR3 in amino acids: CASSLLGFRSNQPQHF. CDR3 bases: TGTGCCAGCAGTTTATTGGGTTTTCGGAGCAATCAGCCCCAGCATTTT. The gene calls are TRBV28 and TRBJ1-5; D gene ambiguous. Germline CDR1 is MDHEN and CDR2 is SYDVKM. Trimming pared 1 base from V and 1 base from J, leaving 11 bases between. The CDR3 spans 16 residues.

This clonotype has ten or more counts. CDR3 protein: CASSLLVFRREFTYEQYF. Here the CDR3 DNA reads TGTGCCAGCAGCTTACTTGTGTTTCGTCGGGAGTTCACCTACGAGCAGTACTTC. V and J are TRBV7-2 and TRBJ2-7; perhaps TRBD2 as D (6 bases). The germline gives CDR1 SGHTA, CDR2 FQGNSA. This CDR3 has 18 residues. V was shortened by 2 bases and J by 2 bases, with 22 bases between the two germline ends.

This clonotype has only a few counts. The chain uses TRBV9 and TRBJ2-5; 9 bases agree with TRBD1. CDR1 SGDLS and CDR2 YYNGEE come from the germline V gene. V gave up 3 bases and J gave up 5 bases; unmatched junction bases: 2. The CDR3 sequence is 13 residues long. CDR3 amino acids: CASSAGQGETQYF. DNA of the CDR3: TGTGCCAGCAGCGCAGGACAGGGGGAGACCCAGTACTTC. The full variable domain, rest sourced from reference TRBV9 and TRBJ2-5, is DSGVTQTPKHLITATGQRVTLRCSPRSGDLSVYWYQQSLDQGLQFLIQYYNGEERAKGNILERFSAQQFPDLHSELNLSSLELGDSALYFCASSAGQGETQYFGPGTRLLVL.

With regard to this clonotype: No conserved phenylalanine or tryptophan is present at the end of the CDR3, so a read error is the likely explanation. This sequence joins TRBV6-1 and TRBJ1-1; 10 bases align to TRBD1. The CDR3 is 14 residues long. V gave up 3 bases and J gave up 6 bases; unmatched junction bases: 4. Looked up from germline, CDR1 is MNHNS and CDR2 is SASEGT. The CDR3 here is CASSDGTGDSEAFL. The CDR3 DNA sequence: TGTGCCAGCAGTGATGGGACAGGGGACTCTGAAGCTTTCCTT.

This clonotype showed up many times. J is TRBJ1-1 and V is TRBV27, with D uncertain. In germline, CDR1 is MNHEY, CDR2 SMNVEV (reference sequence). Trimming stripped 5 bases from V and 0 bases from J, with 13 bases between. The CDR3 runs 15 residues. CDR3 sequence reads: CASSKLLTVNTEAFF. Here the CDR3 DNA reads TGTGCCAGCAGTAAACTTTTAACAGTGAACACTGAAGCTTTCTTT.

The chain recombines TRBV11-3 with TRBJ1-3; 7 nucleotides align to TRBD1. From germline, CDR1 is SGHNT and CDR2 YENEEA. The CDR3 length is 16 residues. The trim removed 5 bases at V and 0 bases at J, leaving 7 bases unmatched. In DNA form, the CDR3 reads TGTGCCAGCAGCGTCGGGACAGCGAGCTCTGGAAACACCATATATTTT. Its translation: CASSVGTASSGNTIYF. Complete variable domain (other parts from reference TRBV11-3 and TRBJ1-3): EAGVVQSPRYKIIEKKQPVAFWCNPISGHNTLYWYLQNLGQGPELLIRYENEEAVDDSQLPKDRFSAERLKGVDSTLKIQPAELGDSAVYLCASSVGTASSGNTIYFGEGSWLTVV.

The V gene is TRBV29-1, the J gene TRBJ2-5; 8 positions agree with TRBD2. From germline, CDR1 is SQVTM and CDR2 ANQGSEA. Germline trimming cut 0 bases from V and 4 bases from J; bases unmatched to any gene: 7. This CDR3 is built from 15 residues. The CDR3 nucleotides are TGCAGCGTTGAAGATCCGAGCGGGAGCCCAGAGACCCAGTACTTC. Protein: CSVEDPSGSPETQYF.

V gene TRBV20-1 combines with J gene TRBJ1-6; D is ambiguous. The germline CDR1 and CDR2 sequences are DFQATT and SNEGSKA (reference sequence). With 0 bases removed from V and 16 bases from J, the gap between germline ends came to 16 bases. The CDR3 has 13 residues. The CDR3 loop reads CSARDPTSRELHF. In DNA, the CDR3 is TGCAGTGCTAGAGATCCAACGAGCCGGGAGCTCCACTTT.

This clonotype was detected many times. The V gene is TRBV6-1, the J gene TRBJ1-2; D ambiguous. Germline values: CDR1 MNHNS, CDR2 SASEGT. The V end was cut by 8 bases, the J end by 8 bases, with 21 bases between. The CDR3 spans 14 residues. The CDR3 is CASSVNRGSEGYTF. In DNA form, the CDR3 reads TGTGCCAGCTCAGTTAATAGAGGGTCCGAAGGCTACACCTTC.

This clonotype was detected many times. V gene TRBV2 combines with J gene TRBJ1-2, with D tentatively TRBD1 (5 bases). With 4 bases removed from V and 2 bases from J, the gap between germline ends came to 8 bases. The CDR3 sequence is 13 residues long. Germline V lookup: CDR1 SNHLY, CDR2 FYNNEI. The CDR3 bases are TGTGCCAGCAGTGTTCAGGGAAACTATGGCTACACCTTC. It encodes CASSVQGNYGYTF.

The chain is built from TRBV5-5 and TRBJ2-5, with 11 bases fitting TRBD2. Germline CDR1 reads SGHKS; CDR2 reads YYEKEE (reference sequence). The CDR3 contains 17 residues. Trimming cost V 3 bases and J 2 bases; bases outside gene matches: 9. The CDR3 spells CASSSRLAGIEQETQYF. CDR3 DNA sequence: TGTGCCAGCAGCTCGAGACTAGCGGGAATCGAGCAAGAGACCCAGTACTTC.

This clonotype was detected only a few times. V usage is TRBV6-1 and J usage is TRBJ2-5, with TRBD2 identical over 12 bases. The CDR3 runs 14 residues. Germline CDR1 and CDR2: MNHNS and SASEGT. The ends lost 6 bases at V and 7 bases at J; junction bases unmatched: 6. Written as DNA, the CDR3 is TGTGCCAGCAGCACCTCGGGACTAGCGGGGACCCAGTACTTC. Amino acids: CASSTSGLAGTQYF.

This chain connects TRBV11-2 to TRBJ2-3; D ambiguous. Trimming removed 3 bases at V and 0 bases at J, with 7 bases between. CDR1 is SGHAT and CDR2 is FQNNGV in the germline V gene. CDR3 size: 14 residues. The CDR3 protein is CASSFGQSTDTQYF. In DNA form, the CDR3 reads TGTGCCAGCAGCTTCGGCCAAAGCACAGATACGCAGTATTTT.

This clonotype was counted at least ten times. V gene TRBV6-2 or TRBV6-3 combines with J gene TRBJ2-7; the D is unclear. The V and J ends lost 6 bases and 5 bases respectively, with 8 bases between them. CDR3 length: 11 amino acids. Germline CDR1 is MNHEY and CDR2 is SVGEGT. Written as DNA, the CDR3 is TGTGCCAGCAGCCAATTCAACGAGCAGTACTTC. It yields the protein CASSQFNEQYF.

This rearrangement joins TRBV19 to TRBJ2-5, with 8 bases that match TRBD2. The CDR3 consists of 13 residues. V lost 6 bases, J lost 1 base, and 1 base stayed unmatched. Germline V gene data show CDR1 as LNHDA and CDR2 as SQIVND (reference sequence). The CDR3 loop reads CASSGGAQETQYF. CDR3 bases: TGTGCCAGTAGCGGGGGGGCCCAAGAGACCCAGTACTTC.

To note about this clonotype: Possible read error: a much larger clone is one base away. The chain employs TRBV30 and TRBJ2-5, with D possibly being TRBD1 or TRBD2 (6 bases each). This CDR3 has 13 residues. Germline CDR1 and CDR2: GTSNPN and SVGIG (reference sequence). CDR3 region: CAWGPGGQEAQYF. The CDR3 DNA follows: TGTGCCTGGGGCCCTGGGGGGCAAGAGGCCCAGTACTTC.